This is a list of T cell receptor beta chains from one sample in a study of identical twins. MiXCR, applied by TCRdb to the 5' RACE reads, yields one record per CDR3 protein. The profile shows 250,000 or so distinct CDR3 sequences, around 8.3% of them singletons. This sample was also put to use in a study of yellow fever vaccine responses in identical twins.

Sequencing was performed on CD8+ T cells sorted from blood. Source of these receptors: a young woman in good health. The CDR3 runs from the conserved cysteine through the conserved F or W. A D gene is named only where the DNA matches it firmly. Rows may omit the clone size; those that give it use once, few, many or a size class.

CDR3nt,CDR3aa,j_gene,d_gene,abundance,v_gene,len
TGTGCCAGCAGCGTAGCGGGAAGCACAGATACGCAGTATTTT,CASSVAGSTDTQYF,TRBJ2-3,TRBD2,.,TRBV5-6,14
TGTGCCAGCAGCGCGCCGACGGACTCTGACACAGATACGCAGTATTTT,CASSAPTDSDTDTQYF,TRBJ2-3,.,many,TRBV9,16
TGCAGTGCTAGCCGGGACCCACACAATGAGCAGTTCTTC,CSASRDPHNEQFF,TRBJ2-1,.,few,TRBV20-1,13
TGTGCCAGCAGCGTAGATGGTGCGGGCGCAATGGGTGGCTACACCTTC,CASSVDGAGAMGGYTF,TRBJ1-2,.,.,TRBV9,16
TGCGCCAGCAGCCAAACTACAGGGATTAATGAAAAACTGTTTTTT,CASSQTTGINEKLFF,TRBJ1-4,.,few,TRBV4-1,15
TGTGCCAGCAGTTTGGGCGGAGAATGGAGGACCGGGGAGCTGTTTTTT,CASSLGGEWRTGELFF,TRBJ2-2,.,many,TRBV12-3/TRBV12-4,16
TGTGCCAGCAGCTCCCGGGGGATCAATGAGCAGTTCTTC,CASSSRGINEQFF,TRBJ2-1,.,.,TRBV3-1,13
TGTGCCAGCAGTTCCAGGACAGGGCCCTCCTACGAGCAGTACTTC,CASSSRTGPSYEQYF,TRBJ2-7,TRBD1,few,TRBV28,15
TGCAGTGCTAGAGAGCTAGGAGAGAATGAGCAGTTCTTC,CSARELGENEQFF,TRBJ2-1,.,few,TRBV20-1,13
TGCAGCGTTGTCTCCGACGACTCCTACAATGAGCAGTTCTTC,CSVVSDDSYNEQFF,TRBJ2-1,.,many,TRBV29-1,14
TGTGCCAGCAGCCGAGCGGGACTCAATGAGCAGTTCTTC,CASSRAGLNEQFF,TRBJ2-1,TRBD2,.,TRBV11-3,13
TGTGCCAGCAAGGACAGCCAAAACAATGAGCAGTTCTTC,CASKDSQNNEQFF,TRBJ2-1,.,many,TRBV6-2/TRBV6-3,13
TGCAGTGCTAGCGATCACAGGGTTTCCTACGAGCAGTACTTC,CSASDHRVSYEQYF,TRBJ2-7,.,.,TRBV20-1,14
TGTGCCTCCAACCCCGGGGCCTCCTACGAGCAGTACTTC,CASNPGASYEQYF,TRBJ2-7,.,.,TRBV25-1,13